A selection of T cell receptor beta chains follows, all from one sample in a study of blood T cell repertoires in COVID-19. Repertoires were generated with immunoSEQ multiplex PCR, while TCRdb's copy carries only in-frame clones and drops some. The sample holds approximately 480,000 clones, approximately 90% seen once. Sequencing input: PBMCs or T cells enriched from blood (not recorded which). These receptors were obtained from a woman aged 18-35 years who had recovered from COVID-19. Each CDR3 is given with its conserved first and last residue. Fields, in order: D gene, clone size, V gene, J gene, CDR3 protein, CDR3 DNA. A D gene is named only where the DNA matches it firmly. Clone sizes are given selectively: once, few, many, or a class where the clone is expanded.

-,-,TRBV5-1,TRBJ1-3,CASSLAGGLANTIYF,TGCGCCAGCAGCTTGGCCGGGGGGTTAGCGAACACCATATATTTT
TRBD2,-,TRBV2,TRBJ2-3,CASSQSTSGGAQDTQYF,TGTGCCAGCAGTCAATCTACTAGCGGGGGGGCTCAAGATACGCAGTATTTT
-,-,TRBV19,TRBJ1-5,CASSIQGLSNQPQHF,TGTGCCAGTAGTATACAGGGGTTGAGCAATCAGCCCCAGCATTTT
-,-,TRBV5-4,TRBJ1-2,CASSLKGYDGYTF,TGTGCCAGCAGCTTAAAGGGGTATGATGGCTACACCTTC
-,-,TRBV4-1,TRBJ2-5,CASSTSWTVGETQYF,TGCGCCAGCAGCACGTCCTGGACAGTAGGCGAGACCCAGTACTTC
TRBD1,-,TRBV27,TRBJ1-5,CASSLRTGYQPQHF,TGTGCCAGCAGTTTAAGGACAGGGTATCAGCCCCAGCATTTT
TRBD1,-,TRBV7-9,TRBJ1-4,CASSLSGQTNEKLFF,TGTGCCAGCAGCTTATCGGGACAGACTAATGAAAAACTGTTTTTT
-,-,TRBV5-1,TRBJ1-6,CASSPGDNSPLHF,TGCGCCAGCAGCCCGGGGGACAATTCACCCCTCCACTTT
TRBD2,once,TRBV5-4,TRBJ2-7,CASSLGTSGGADEQYF,TGTGCCAGCAGCTTAGGGACTAGCGGGGGGGCCGACGAGCAGTACTTC
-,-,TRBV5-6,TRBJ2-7,CASSIGTGYFGTHSYEQYF,TGTGCCAGCAGCATTGGTACGGGTTACTTCGGGACTCACTCCTACGAGCAGTACTTC
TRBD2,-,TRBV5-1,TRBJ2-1,CASSLFLAGASDEQFF,TGCGCCAGCAGCTTATTTCTAGCGGGGGCTTCGGATGAGCAGTTCTTC
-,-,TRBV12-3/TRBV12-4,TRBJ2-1,CASRAGPYNEQFF,TGTGCCAGCAGGGCAGGGCCCTACAATGAGCAGTTCTTC
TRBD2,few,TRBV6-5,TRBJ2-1,CASILKRGGHGEQFF,TGTGCCAGCATTCTGAAGCGGGGGGGCCACGGTGAGCAGTTCTTC
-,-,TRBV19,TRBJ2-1,CASANRVTKNEQFF,TGTGCCAGTGCTAACAGGGTAACAAAGAATGAGCAGTTCTTC
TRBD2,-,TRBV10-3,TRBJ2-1,CAISESPPGGNNEQFF,TGTGCCATCAGTGAGTCCCCGCCCGGGGGGAACAATGAGCAGTTCTTC
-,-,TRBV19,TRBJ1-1,CASSRRQNTEAFF,TGTGCCAGTAGTCGAAGACAAAACACTGAAGCTTTCTTT
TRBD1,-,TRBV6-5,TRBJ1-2,CASSYGGQGESGYTF,TGTGCCAGCAGTTACGGGGGACAGGGGGAGAGCGGCTACACCTTC
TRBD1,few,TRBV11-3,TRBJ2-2,CASSPLMTGAGGELFF,TGTGCCAGCAGCCCACTGATGACAGGGGCAGGCGGGGAGCTGTTTTTT